Shown below are 21 T cell receptor beta chains from a single sample sequenced in a study of blood T cell repertoires in COVID-19. Generated by immunoSEQ multiplex PCR, the TCRdb table keeps only in-frame clones and is missing some. The data hold some 160,000 clones, with around three quarters observed a single time. The sequenced sample was PBMCs or T cells enriched from blood (not recorded which). All receptors come from a woman aged 70-85 years in a cohort exposed to, infected with or recovered from COVID-19 (not recorded which).

The chain recombines TRBV4-3 with TRBJ1-1; possibly TRBD1 for D (5 bases). Trimming pared 4 bases from V and 10 bases from J, leaving 16 bases between. The germline gives CDR1 LGHNA, CDR2 YSLEER. The CDR3 has 13 amino acids. The CDR3: CASSPGGSMRAFF. The CDR3 region has the DNA TGCGCCAGCAGCCCGGGGGGAAGTATGAGAGCTTTCTTT.

V is TRBV2 and J is TRBJ2-7; D is undetermined. With 4 bases removed from V and 6 bases from J, the gap between germline ends came to 7 bases. The CDR3 covers 11 residues. Germline V lookup: CDR1 SNHLY, CDR2 FYNNEI. CDR3 amino acids: CASSGSGEQYF. The DNA of the CDR3 is TGTGCCAGCAGTGGGTCAGGCGAGCAGTACTTC.

This clone was counted only a few times. This chain uses TRBV20-1 with TRBJ2-7; D might be TRBD2 (6 bases). Germline CDR1 DFQATT, CDR2 SNEGSKA (reference sequence). CDR3 length equals 11 residues. V lost 5 bases and J lost 6, with 11 bases in between. The CDR3 nucleotides read TGCAGTGCTTGGGGCGGGGTCGAGCAGTACTTC. It specifies CSAWGGVEQYF.

This clone has more than one count but fewer than ten. The chain has TRBV4-3 and TRBJ2-7; a weak D match, TRBD1 (5 bases). Germline V CDR1 and CDR2: LGHNA, YSLEER. Trimming pared 0 bases from V and 4 bases from J, leaving 16 bases between. The CDR3 sequence is 16 residues long. As DNA, the CDR3 is TGCGCCAGCAGCCAAGATCTATCCAGGCGGACATACGAGCAGTACTTC. Its protein is CASSQDLSRRTYEQYF.

This chain connects TRBV19 to TRBJ1-5; D is unresolved. V was pared by 1 base and J by 0 bases, with 13 bases between. CDR1 LNHDA and CDR2 SQIVND come from the germline V gene (reference sequence). The CDR3 sequence is 17 residues long. The DNA of the CDR3 is TGTGCCAGTAGTATAGGCGGATGGGTATATAGCAATCAGCCCCAGCATTTT. It specifies CASSIGGWVYSNQPQHF.

The chain employs TRBV19 and TRBJ2-3; 7 bases are a match to TRBD2. CDR1 is LNHDA, CDR2 SQIVND, per germline (reference sequence). The CDR3 sequence is 12 residues long. After removal of 8 bases from V and 6 bases from J, the junction contained 5 bases not matched to a gene. In DNA form, the CDR3 reads TGTGCCAGTCGAGCGGGGATGGATACGCAGTATTTT. Amino acid sequence: CASRAGMDTQYF.

The gene calls are TRBV5-1 and TRBJ1-1; D not resolved. V lost 0 bases, J lost 4 bases, and 10 bases lay in between. Germline CDR1 reads SGHRS; CDR2 reads YFSETQ. This CDR3 comprises 14 residues. CDR3 sequence (DNA): TGCGCCAGCAGCTTGGAATCGAGGCCCACTGAAGCTTTCTTT. Encoded protein: CASSLESRPTEAFF.

The V and J genes are TRBV2 and TRBJ2-3, with 9 bases that match TRBD1. The CDR3 has 14 amino acids. The trim removed 6 bases at V and 7 bases at J, leaving 8 bases unmatched. Germline CDR1 is SNHLY and CDR2 is FYNNEI. The CDR3 loop is CASRAGTGSNTQYF. CDR3 in DNA: TGTGCCAGCAGGGCGGGGACAGGGTCAAATACGCAGTATTTT. Full variable domain (outside the CDR3, taken from reference TRBV2 and TRBJ2-3): EPEVTQTPSHQVTQMGQEVILRCVPISNHLYFYWYRQILGQKVEFLVSFYNNEISEKSEIFDDQFSVERPDGSNFTLKIRSTKLEDSAMYFCASRAGTGSNTQYFGPGTRLTVL.

The genes are TRBV7-2 and TRBJ2-5, with TRBD2 matching 14 bases. Germline V gene sequence: CDR1 SGHTA, CDR2 FQGNSA. V shed 5 bases, J shed 2 bases, and the junction held 1 base outside the gene matches. CDR3 size: 15 residues. CDR3 sequence: CASSGLAGGQETQYF. In DNA form, the CDR3 reads TGTGCCAGCAGCGGACTAGCGGGGGGACAAGAGACCCAGTACTTC.

This clone has only a few counts. V is TRBV11-1 and J is TRBJ1-6; D possibly corresponds to TRBD1 (5 bases). The CDR3 is 12 residues long. Trimming cost V 5 bases and J 16 bases, with 15 bases left between them. Per the germline V gene, CDR1 is SGHAT and CDR2 is FQDESV (reference sequence). The CDR3 coding sequence is TGTGCCAGCAGCCCGGGACTGACGGGTCTCCACTTT. It translates to CASSPGLTGLHF.

This clone showed up just once. The V gene is TRBV29-1, the J gene TRBJ1-1, with a possible D match to TRBD1 (6 bases). Germline CDR1 reads SQVTM; CDR2 reads ANQGSEA. V was cut by 7 bases and J by 1 base, with 16 bases left in between. The CDR3 totals 14 residues. CDR3 loop: CSAGGGQGNTEAFF. The CDR3 bases are TGCAGCGCCGGCGGGGGGCAGGGGAACACTGAAGCTTTCTTT.

Concerning this clone: This sample includes further DNA sequences coding for the same CDR3. The gene calls are TRBV28 and TRBJ1-1; D unclear. This CDR3 is 12 amino acids long. Trimming left V 2 bases short and J 5 bases short, with 6 bases between. CDR1 is MDHEN and CDR2 is SYDVKM in the germline V gene. The DNA of the CDR3 is TGTGCCAGCAGTTTACCGGGAACTGAAGCTTTCTTT. This sequence encodes CASSLPGTEAFF.

The CDR3 loop is CASRELDRPNQPQHF. The CDR3 nucleotides are TGTGCCAGTAGAGAACTGGACAGGCCAAATCAGCCCCAGCATTTT. The chain is built from TRBV19 and TRBJ1-5; 7 positions agree with TRBD1. The CDR3 is made up of 15 amino acids. CDR1 is LNHDA and CDR2 is SQIVND in the germline V gene (reference sequence). The V gene end was trimmed by 6 bases and the J gene end by 4 bases; junction bases not matched to a gene: 9.

The V and J genes are TRBV10-3 and TRBJ1-4, with D possibly TRBD1 on 6 matching bases. V was clipped by 6 bases and J by 5 bases, with 10 bases between them. Germline lookup yields CDR1 ENHRY and CDR2 SYGVKD. This CDR3 is 13 amino acids long. CDR3 loop: CAIRDSSNEKLFF. CDR3 nucleotide sequence: TGTGCCATCAGGGACAGTTCGAATGAAAAACTGTTTTTT.

CDR3 loop: CASSPGSSWNTGELFF. The CDR3 coding sequence is TGTGCCAGCAGCCCTGGGAGCAGTTGGAACACCGGGGAGCTGTTTTTT. The V call is TRBV9, the J call TRBJ2-2; the D gene is possibly TRBD2 (5 bases). The CDR3 totals 16 residues. The germline V gene encodes CDR1 SGDLS and CDR2 YYNGEE. The V end was cut by 4 bases, the J end by 1 base, with 14 bases between. Supplemented by reference TRBV9 and TRBJ2-2, the full variable domain reads DSGVTQTPKHLITATGQRVTLRCSPRSGDLSVYWYQQSLDQGLQFLIQYYNGEERAKGNILERFSAQQFPDLHSELNLSSLELGDSALYFCASSPGSSWNTGELFFGEGSRLTVL.

This chain links TRBV11-2 with TRBJ2-5; 8 bases are a match to TRBD2. V gave up 1 base and J gave up 5 bases; unmatched junction bases: 9. The CDR3 is made up of 16 amino acids. From germline, CDR1 is SGHAT and CDR2 FQNNGV. The CDR3 DNA reads as TGTGCCAGCAGCTTAGCGGGAGGGCTAGGCGGGGAGACCCAGTACTTC. It yields the protein CASSLAGGLGGETQYF.

J is TRBJ1-2 and V is TRBV7-2; TRBD1 might be the D (6 bases). In germline, CDR1 is SGHTA, CDR2 FQGNSA. CDR3 size: 12 residues. V lost 5 bases and J 8 bases, leaving 12 bases between the germline ends. The CDR3 loop reads CASSVQGYGYTF. The CDR3 coding sequence is TGTGCCAGCAGCGTACAGGGTTACGGCTACACCTTC.

In this sample, this clone turned up a few times. The chain couples TRBV10-3 to TRBJ1-1, with D possibly being TRBD1 (5 bases). This CDR3 contains 13 residues. The germline CDR1 and CDR2 sequences are ENHRY and SYGVKD. V was shortened by 11 bases and J by 2 bases, with 15 bases between the two germline ends. Written as DNA, the CDR3 is TGTGCCTCAAGGAGACAGATAAACACTGAAGCTTTCTTT. Its protein product is CASRRQINTEAFF.

The chain uses TRBV2 and TRBJ1-6; TRBD1 is a possible D gene (6 bases). CDR3 size: 15 residues. V was trimmed by 2 bases and J by 15 bases, leaving 20 bases between them. Germline CDR1 SNHLY, CDR2 FYNNEI. The CDR3 protein is CASSESAGGREVLHF. CDR3 nucleotide sequence: TGTGCCAGCAGTGAATCCGCCGGGGGGCGGGAGGTCCTCCACTTT. The variable domain in full, with the rest retrieved from reference TRBV2 and TRBJ1-6, is EPEVTQTPSHQVTQMGQEVILRCVPISNHLYFYWYRQILGQKVEFLVSFYNNEISEKSEIFDDQFSVERPDGSNFTLKIRSTKLEDSAMYFCASSESAGGREVLHFGNGTRLTVT.

The chain joins TRBV5-1 to TRBJ2-1; D perhaps matches TRBD1 (5 bases). The germline gives CDR1 SGHRS, CDR2 YFSETQ. V lost 3 bases to trimming and J lost 5 bases, with 15 bases between them. The CDR3 runs to 15 residues. CDR3 DNA: TGCGCCAGCAGCTCGCGACAGAACCTACACAATGAGCAGTTCTTC. It encodes CASSSRQNLHNEQFF.

This clone occurred once. The gene calls are TRBV19 and TRBJ1-1; D gene ambiguous. The CDR3 sequence is 12 residues long. Per germline, CDR1 LNHDA and CDR2 SQIVND (reference sequence). Trimming pared 6 bases from V and 7 bases from J, leaving 12 bases between. In nucleotides, the CDR3 is TGTGCCAGTAGCCCGGGTCTATATGAAGCTTTCTTT. Amino acid sequence: CASSPGLYEAFF. Variable domain in full (rest from reference TRBV19 and TRBJ1-1): DGGITQSPKYLFRKEGQNVTLSCEQNLNHDAMYWYRQDPGQGLRLIYYSQIVNDFQKGDIAEGYSVSREKKESFPLTVTSAQKNPTAFYLCASSPGLYEAFFGQGTRLTVV.